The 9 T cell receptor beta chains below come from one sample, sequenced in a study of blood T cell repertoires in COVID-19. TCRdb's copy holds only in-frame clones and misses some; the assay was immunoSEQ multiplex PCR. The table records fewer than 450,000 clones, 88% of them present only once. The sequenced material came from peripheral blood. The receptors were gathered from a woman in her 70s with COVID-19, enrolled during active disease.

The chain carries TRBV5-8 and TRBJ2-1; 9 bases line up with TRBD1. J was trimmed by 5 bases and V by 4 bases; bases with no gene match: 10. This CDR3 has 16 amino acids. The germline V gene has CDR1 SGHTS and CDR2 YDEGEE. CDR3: CASSSIGQGMDNEQFF. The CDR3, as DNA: TGTGCCAGCAGCAGCATAGGACAGGGGATGGACAATGAGCAGTTCTTC.

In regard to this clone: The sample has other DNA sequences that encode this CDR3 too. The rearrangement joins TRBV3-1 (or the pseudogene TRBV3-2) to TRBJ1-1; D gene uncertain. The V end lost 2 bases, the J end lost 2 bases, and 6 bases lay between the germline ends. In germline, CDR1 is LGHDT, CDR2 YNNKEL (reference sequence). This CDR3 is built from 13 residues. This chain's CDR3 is CASSQTGNTEAFF. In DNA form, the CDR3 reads TGTGCCAGCAGCCAAACGGGAAACACTGAAGCTTTCTTT.

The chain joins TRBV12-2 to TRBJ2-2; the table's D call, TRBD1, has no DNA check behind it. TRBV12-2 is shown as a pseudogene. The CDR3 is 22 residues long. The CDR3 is CASRLRRNRSRTRASNTGELFF. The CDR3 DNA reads TGTGCAAGTCGCTTGCGACGAAACAGGTCGAGGACCAGGGCCTCGAACACCGGGGAGCTGTTTTTT.

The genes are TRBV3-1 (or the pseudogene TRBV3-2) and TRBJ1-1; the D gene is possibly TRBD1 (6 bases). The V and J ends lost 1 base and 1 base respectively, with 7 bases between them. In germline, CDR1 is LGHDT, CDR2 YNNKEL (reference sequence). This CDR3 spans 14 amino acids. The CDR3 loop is CASSQADRNTEAFF. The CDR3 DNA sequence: TGTGCCAGCAGCCAAGCGGACAGGAACACTGAAGCTTTCTTT.

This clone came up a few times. CDR3 residues: CASFTGGGGYTF. In DNA, the CDR3 is TGTGCCAGCTTTACAGGGGGCGGTGGCTACACCTTC. The chain combines TRBV6-5 with TRBJ1-2, with TRBD1 identical over 9 bases. V shed 8 bases and J 7 bases; nucleotides not matched to a gene: 5. Germline CDR1 is MNHEY and CDR2 is SVGAGI. The CDR3 is 12 residues long.

CDR3 DNA: TGTGCCAGCAGTTTGCAGGGGGCGGGTAATCAGCCCCAGCATTTT. Its translation: CASSLQGAGNQPQHF. The chain links TRBV2 to TRBJ1-5; 8 bases are a match to TRBD1. Germline values: CDR1 SNHLY, CDR2 FYNNEI. With 5 bases clipped from V and 4 bases from J, the junction kept 7 bases outside the gene matches. The CDR3 is made up of 15 amino acids.

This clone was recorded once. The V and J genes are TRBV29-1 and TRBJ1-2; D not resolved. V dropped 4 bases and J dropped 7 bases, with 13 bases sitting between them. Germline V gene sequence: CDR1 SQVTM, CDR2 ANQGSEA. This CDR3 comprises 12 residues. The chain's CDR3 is CSVAWAYGGYTF. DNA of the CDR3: TGCAGCGTTGCTTGGGCCTATGGTGGCTACACCTTC.

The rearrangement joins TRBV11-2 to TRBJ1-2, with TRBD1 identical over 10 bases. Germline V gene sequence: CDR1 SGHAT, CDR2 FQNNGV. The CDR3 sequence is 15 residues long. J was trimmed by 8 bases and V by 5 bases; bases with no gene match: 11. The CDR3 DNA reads TGTGCCAGCAGCCCGCCCGGGACAGGGGAAGACGGCTACACCTTC. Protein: CASSPPGTGEDGYTF. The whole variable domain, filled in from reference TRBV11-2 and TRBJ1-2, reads EAGVAQSPRYKIIEKRQSVAFWCNPISGHATLYWYQQILGQGPKLLIQFQNNGVVDDSQLPKDRFSAERLKGVDSTLKIQPAKLEDSAVYLCASSPPGTGEDGYTFGSGTRLTVV.

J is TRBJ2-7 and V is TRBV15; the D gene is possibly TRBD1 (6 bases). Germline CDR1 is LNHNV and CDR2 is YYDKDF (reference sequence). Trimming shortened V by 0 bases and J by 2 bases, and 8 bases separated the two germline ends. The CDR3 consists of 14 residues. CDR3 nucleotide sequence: TGTGCCACCAGCAGAGAGGCAGGGGCCTACGAGCAGTACTTC. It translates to CATSREAGAYEQYF.